These 13 T cell receptor beta chains were all obtained from the same sample, sequenced in a study of tumor-infiltrating lymphocytes in primary liver carcinoma. Co-extracting RNA and DNA was done with roughly 17-32 mg of unsorted bulk tissue as input. TCR beta cDNA was prepared out of 500 ng total RNA by means of a constant-region primer. A slightly modified ARM-PCR protocol with three nested multiplex PCR rounds produced these TCR beta libraries. Researchers ran the first two PCR rounds for roughly 10 cycles each with TRBV1-TRBV30 forward primers and a C-beta reverse primer. MiXCR, run by TCRdb on the multiplex PCR reads, gives a single entry per CDR3 protein. The sample lists about 210,000 distinct CDR3 sequences; 70% to 90% were seen once. The sample consisted of tumor tissue from primary liver carcinoma. These receptors were obtained from a man aged 35 to 55 with primary liver carcinoma and hepatitis B virus infection.

About this clonotype: An end of the junction does not agree with germline; a read error may underlie this. The chain combines TRBV11-2 with TRBJ1-4, with 7 bases matching TRBD1. The germline gives CDR1 SGHAT, CDR2 FQNNGV. The CDR3 covers 16 residues. CDR3 sequence: CISSATTGFGNEKLLF. CDR3 in DNA: TGTATCAGCAGCGCCACGACAGGGTTTGGTAATGAAAAACTGCTTTTT. The full variable domain, its missing parts supplied by reference TRBV11-2 and TRBJ1-4, is EAGVAQSPRYKIIEKRQSVAFWCNPISGHATLYWYQQILGQGPKLLIQFQNNGVVDDSQLPKDRFSAERLKGVDSTLKIQPAKLEDSAVYLCISSATTGFGNEKLLFGSGTQLSVL.

The sample holds a few counts of this clonotype. V is TRBV28 and J is TRBJ1-3; D unclear. CDR1 is MDHEN and CDR2 is SYDVKM in the germline V gene. The CDR3 spans 17 residues. Trimming stripped 2 bases from V and 1 base from J, with 15 bases between. CDR3 DNA: TGTGCCAGCAGTTTAATCTCTGGCAAGACATCTGGAAACACCATATATTTT. This codes for CASSLISGKTSGNTIYF.

The V call is TRBV7-3, the J call TRBJ2-5; D is perhaps TRBD1 (6 bases). The CDR3 extends over 14 amino acids. Germline CDR1 reads SGHTA; CDR2 reads FQGTGA. CDR3 sequence reads: CVCSRSRGQETQYF. The CDR3, as DNA: TGTGTCTGCAGCCGAAGCAGGGGACAAGAGACCCAGTACTTC.

Comment on this clonotype: A junction end diverges from the germline sequence, so it may reflect a read error. V usage is TRBV12-3 or TRBV12-4 and J usage is TRBJ2-5; unclear D gene. The CDR3 runs 13 residues. CDR3 DNA: TGTGCCAGCAGTTTAGGGGATGGAGAGACCCAGGATTTC. Translated, it gives CASSLGDGETQDF.

The genes are TRBV5-4 and TRBJ2-3; 8 bases map to TRBD2. Germline V lookup: CDR1 SGHNT, CDR2 YYREEE (reference sequence). This CDR3 has 17 amino acids. V shed 4 bases and J 8 bases; nucleotides not matched to a gene: 18. The CDR3, as DNA: TGTGCCAGCAGCCCCCCCGAGACTAGCGCTGGGGGGGTTACGCAGTATTTT. It yields the protein CASSPPETSAGGVTQYF. Full variable domain (remainder filled in from reference TRBV5-4 and TRBJ2-3): ETGVTQSPTHLIKTRGQQVTLRCSSQSGHNTVSWYQQALGQGPQFIFQYYREEENGRGNFPPRFSGLQFPNYSSELNVNALELDDSALYLCASSPPETSAGGVTQYFGPGTRLTVL.

To note about this clonotype: The junction does not match germline at one end; this may be a read error. V is TRBV5-5 and J is TRBJ1-3; no reliable D call. The length of the CDR3 is 14 residues. CDR1 is SGHKS, CDR2 YYEKEE, per germline (reference sequence). CDR3: CASSFFISGNTLYF. The CDR3 nucleotides read TGTGCCAGCAGTTTTTTTATCTCTGGAAACACCTTATATTTC.

The rearrangement uses TRBV5-6 and TRBJ2-4; 7 positions agree with TRBD2. This CDR3 is 14 amino acids long. CDR1 SGHDT and CDR2 YYEEEE come from the germline V gene. The V gene end was trimmed by 8 bases and the J gene end by 7 bases; junction bases not matched to a gene: 12. This CDR3 reads CASGLRTSGNIQYF. The CDR3 region has the DNA TGTGCCAGTGGCTTAAGGACTAGTGGGAACATTCAGTACTTC. The whole variable domain, remainder taken from reference TRBV5-6 and TRBJ2-4, is DAGVTQSPTHLIKTRGQQVTLRCSPKSGHDTVSWYQQALGQGPQFIFQYYEEEERQRGNFPDRFSGHQFPNYSSELNVNALLLGDSALYLCASGLRTSGNIQYFGAGTRLSVL.

As to this clonotype: Germline and junction disagree at one end, which may indicate a read error. V gene TRBV6-5 combines with J gene TRBJ2-1, with D unclear. The germline gives CDR1 MNHEY, CDR2 SVGAGI. CDR3 length: 13 amino acids. The CDR3 DNA is TGTGCCAGCTGTTACGCCGTATTAAATGAGCAGTTCTTT. This translates into CASCYAVLNEQFF.

This clonotype turned up a few times. An end of the junction differs from the germline gene, which may be a read error. The chain combines TRBV4-2 with TRBJ2-3; 8 bases are a match to TRBD1. Looked up from germline, CDR1 is LGHNA and CDR2 is YNFKEQ. The CDR3 runs to 15 residues. The CDR3 nucleotides read TGTGCGAGCAACCAAGGACAGGGTGCGGCAGATACGCAGTATTTT. Translated: CASNQGQGAADTQYF.

Note on this clonotype: Because the CDR3 is missing its conserved closing phenylalanine or tryptophan, this is likely a read error. The V and J genes are TRBV4-3 and TRBJ2-7, with no clear D. Germline V gene sequence: CDR1 LGHNA, CDR2 YSLEER. CDR3 size: 13 residues. CDR3 sequence: CANSQDMPYEQYC. CDR3 DNA: TGCGCCAACAGCCAAGATATGCCCTACGAGCAGTACTGC.

In this sample, this clonotype is medium-sized. This sequence joins TRBV28 and TRBJ1-1; 7 nucleotides align to TRBD1. The V segment lost 6 bases and the J segment 7 bases; nucleotides outside the gene matches: 5. Germline values: CDR1 MDHEN, CDR2 SYDVKM. The CDR3 consists of 12 residues. CDR3: CASRITGDEAFF. DNA of the CDR3: TGTGCCAGCAGGATCACAGGGGATGAAGCTTTCTTT.

Turning to this clonotype: One end of the junction varies from germline; a read error may be responsible. The rearrangement uses TRBV12-3 or TRBV12-4 and TRBJ1-2, with a possible D match to TRBD1 (5 bases). This CDR3 has 14 amino acids. The CDR3 region is CTSSLRGVDYGYAF. CDR3 nucleotides: TGTACCAGCAGTTTAAGGGGCGTCGACTATGGCTACGCCTTC.

The rearrangement joins TRBV11-2 to TRBJ2-1, with D tentatively TRBD1 (5 bases). CDR1 and CDR2 (germline): SGHAT, FQNNGV. V was trimmed by 8 bases and J by 6 bases, leaving 14 bases between them. The CDR3 has 13 amino acids. The chain's CDR3 is CASCSIGVNEQFF. DNA of the CDR3: TGTGCCAGCTGCTCCATAGGGGTCAATGAGCAGTTCTTC. Looking up the rest from reference TRBV11-2 and TRBJ2-1 gives the full variable domain: EAGVAQSPRYKIIEKRQSVAFWCNPISGHATLYWYQQILGQGPKLLIQFQNNGVVDDSQLPKDRFSAERLKGVDSTLKIQPAKLEDSAVYLCASCSIGVNEQFFGPGTRLTVL.